This T cell receptor beta chain was retrieved from a study of T cells after yellow fever vaccination. Overall study findings and caveats: One caveat is that FACS-sorted repertoires could contain abundant clonotypes contaminating from the bulk population.

The CDR3 is 15 residues long. Germline V gives CDR1 WSHSY, CDR2 SAAADI. The junction had 5 bases not matched to a gene; V was cut back by 6 bases and J by 4 bases. Worth noting for this clonotype: Its antigen is as yet unknown.

Researchers made TCR cDNA using 5'RACE template switching, and this step added a universal primer site and UMIs. TCRdb recomputed calls from the 5' RACE reads with MiXCR, one row per CDR3 protein. Of some 340,000 distinct CDR3 sequences in the sample, around 10% were seen once. V usage is TRBV10-2 and J usage is TRBJ1-3; the match to TRBD1 covers 11 bases. The sequence derives from a man between 18 and 35 years old who received the YFV17D yellow fever vaccine. The specimen comprised CD4+ T cells sorted from PBMCs, sampled 45 days after the yellow fever booster vaccination. The CDR3 DNA follows: TGCGCCAGCAGCCGGACAGGGGGCCAAGGAAACACCATATATTTT. Its translation: CASSRTGGQGNTIYF.